The following is a TCR beta chain sequence with its context. CDR1 and CDR2 from the germline V gene are LNHNV and YYDKDF (reference sequence). The CDR3 spans 17 residues. Trimming removed 1 base at V and 7 bases at J, with 17 bases between. This specimen comes from a study of OX40 agonist ivuxolimab in advanced cancers. Across the whole study: Patient treatment consisted of intravenous ivuxolimab administration every 2 weeks at 0.01 to 10 mg/kg. Patients with hepatocellular carcinoma, melanoma, renal cell or head and neck cancer made up the dose-escalation patients.

Data came from immunoSEQ multiplex PCR; TCRdb stores just in-frame clones and leaves some out. The profile shows 45,000 to 60,000 clones, more than 65% of them singletons. The chain carries TRBV15 and TRBJ1-6, with D possibly matching TRBD1 (5 bases). Sequenced material: CD4+ or CD8+ T cells sorted from blood, taken in a trial of the OX40 agonist ivuxolimab. The source of this sequence is an adult with an advanced solid tumor such as melanoma, head and neck, liver or kidney cancer. DNA for the CDR3: TGTGCCACCAGCAGAGGCCCCGGGACTTTCGGAAATTCACCCCTCCACTTT. It is translated as CATSRGPGTFGNSPLHF.